In this sample, the clone carrying this TCR beta chain turned up many times. The CDR3 contains 12 residues. The V gene lost 6 bases and the J gene lost 6 bases, with 11 bases spanning the gap. Germline CDR1 reads DFQATT; CDR2 reads SNEGSKA (reference sequence). This specimen comes from a study of T cells in Graves' hyperthyroidism and ophthalmopathy. On the study more broadly: Before any treatment, at initial diagnosis, peripheral blood was collected.

Each diagnosis drew on symptoms, thyroxine, TRAb, thyroid ultrasound and orbital computed tomography findings. RNA transcripts gave rise to amplified TCR beta CDR3 regions. The study used the HTBI primer set for a first-round RT-PCR of the TCR CDR3. TCRdb called the multiplex PCR reads again in MiXCR, with one record for every CDR3 protein. The table includes over 300,000 distinct CDR3 sequences, roughly 13% detected once. Sequences were obtained from blood. The chain joins TRBV20-1 to TRBJ2-2, with TRBD2 as a possible D gene (5 bases). The receptor's source is a woman in her sixties or seventies with Graves' hyperthyroidism. CDR3 loop: CSALEGAGELFF. The CDR3 nucleotides are TGCAGTGCCCTCGAGGGTGCCGGGGAGCTGTTTTTT.